This T cell receptor beta chain was captured by sequencing in a study of T cells in Graves' hyperthyroidism and ophthalmopathy. Researchers amplified the TCR beta CDR3 regions from RNA transcripts. The HTBI set primed first-round TCR CDR3 RT-PCR. TCRdb itself ran the multiplex PCR reads through MiXCR, one entry per CDR3 protein. The sample includes about 180,000 distinct CDR3 sequences, about 15% seen only once; the top ten take roughly 30%. This CDR3 is 14 amino acids long. Trimming shortened V by 1 base and J by 5 bases, and 12 bases separated the two germline ends. Looked up from germline, CDR1 is MGHRA and CDR2 is YSYEKL. Orbital computed tomography, thyroid ultrasound, serum thyroxine and TRAb, and clinical symptoms together informed the diagnoses. PBMCs were obtained from about 10 ml fresh peripheral blood. This clonotype was observed many times.

The chain carries TRBV4-1 and TRBJ2-7; tentative D call: TRBD1 (7 bases). Sequencing used blood. The source is a woman between 50 and 59 years old with Graves' hyperthyroidism. The CDR3 sequence: CASSQGGGGNEQYF. CDR3 bases: TGCGCCAGCAGCCAAGGAGGAGGGGGCAACGAGCAGTACTTC.